This T cell receptor (beta chain) is from a study of cytomegalovirus exposure and HLA in healthy donors. Study results and caveats: The majority of TCR sequences were rare, yet some public TCRs appeared in many donors. A classifier reportedly called cytomegalovirus status with high sensitivity and specificity.

On this clone: Its antigen is unknown.

CDR1 is MNHEY and CDR2 is SMNVEV in the germline V gene (reference sequence). This CDR3 is built from 16 residues. With V trimmed by 7 bases and J by 0 bases, 5 bases remained unmatched. The protocol was immunoSEQ multiplex PCR, while the TCRdb copy is restricted to in-frame clones and leaves out a portion. The sample yields about 170,000 clones, approximately 96% seen once. The genes are TRBV27 and TRBJ2-1; 11 bases are a match to TRBD2. The sequenced sample was PBMCs. The source is a woman younger than 35 in good health and CMV-seronegative. CDR3 coding DNA: TGTGCCAGCAAGACTAGCGGGATCCTCTCCTACAATGAGCAGTTCTTC. Protein product: CASKTSGILSYNEQFF.